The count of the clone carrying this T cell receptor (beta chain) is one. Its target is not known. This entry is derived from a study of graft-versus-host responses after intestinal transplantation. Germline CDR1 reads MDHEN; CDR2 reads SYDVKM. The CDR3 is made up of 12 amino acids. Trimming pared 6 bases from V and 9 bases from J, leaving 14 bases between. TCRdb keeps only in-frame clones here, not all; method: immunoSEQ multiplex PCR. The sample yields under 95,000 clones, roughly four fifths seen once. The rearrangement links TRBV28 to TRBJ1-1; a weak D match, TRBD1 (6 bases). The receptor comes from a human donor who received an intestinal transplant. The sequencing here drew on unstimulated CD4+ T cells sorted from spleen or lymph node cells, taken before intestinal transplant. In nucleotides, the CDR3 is TGTGCCAGCAGCCCCCCCGGACAGAAAGCTTTCTTT. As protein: CASSPPGQKAFF.